This entry lists 24 T cell receptor beta chains sequenced from one sample in a study of T cell responses to AZD1222 COVID-19 vaccine. Libraries were prepared by immunoSEQ multiplex PCR; TCRdb keeps only in-frame clonotypes and omits some of them. The sample yields more than 90,000 clones, 86% seen once. The material was peripheral blood, obtained on day 0 of AZD1222 vaccination. These receptors were collected from an adult in good health.

The V call is TRBV6-6, the J call TRBJ1-5, with D perhaps TRBD1 (6 bases). Germline V gives CDR1 MNHNY, CDR2 SVGAGI (reference sequence). This CDR3 has 13 amino acids. Trimming pared 11 bases from V and 2 bases from J, leaving 13 bases between. CDR3 protein: CAGGAGRNQPQHF. CDR3 nucleotides: TGTGCCGGGGGGGCAGGACGCAATCAGCCCCAGCATTTT.

V and J are TRBV11-3 and TRBJ2-3; tentative D call: TRBD2 (5 bases). The V gene lost 5 bases and the J gene lost 3 bases, with 12 bases spanning the gap. The germline V gene encodes CDR1 SGHNT and CDR2 YENEEA. The CDR3 contains 14 residues. CDR3 residues: CASSARSGTDTQYF. The CDR3 nucleotides read TGTGCCAGCAGCGCCCGGTCGGGGACAGATACGCAGTATTTT.

This clone showed up just once. J is TRBJ1-2 and V is TRBV29-1; D might be TRBD1 (6 bases). V dropped 5 bases and J dropped 1 base, with 11 bases sitting between them. The CDR3 length is 13 residues. Germline CDR1 and CDR2: SQVTM and ANQGSEA. CDR3 nucleotide sequence: TGCAGCGTTAAGGGGGAGGGTAACTATGGCTACACCTTC. Translation gives CSVKGEGNYGYTF.

This clone was observed a single time. The V and J genes are TRBV24-1 and TRBJ2-1; no clear D. Trimming took off 5 bases at V and 9 bases at J, with 10 bases between the two ends. The CDR3 runs to 12 residues. The germline gives CDR1 KGHDR, CDR2 SFDVKD. This CDR3 is CATSAFNSEQFF. Here the CDR3 DNA reads TGTGCCACCAGTGCCTTTAACAGTGAGCAGTTCTTC.

The rearrangement uses TRBV4-1 and TRBJ1-1; maybe TRBD1 (5 bases). Germline CDR1 and CDR2: MGHRA and YSYEKL. The CDR3 loop spans 13 amino acids. The germline V and J ends were trimmed by 1 base and 7 bases, with 10 bases remaining between them. The CDR3 protein is CASSQGGAGEAFF. The CDR3 region has the DNA TGCGCCAGCAGCCAAGGAGGGGCGGGTGAAGCTTTCTTT.

J is TRBJ2-2 and V is TRBV4-1; D may be TRBD1 (6 bases). The germline V gene encodes CDR1 MGHRA and CDR2 YSYEKL. The CDR3 spans 16 residues. V was trimmed by 0 bases and J by 1 base, leaving 9 bases between them. CDR3 in DNA: TGCGCCAGCAGCCAAGAGCACAGGGTGAACACCGGGGAGCTGTTTTTT. Protein product: CASSQEHRVNTGELFF.

The J gene is TRBJ2-6, the V gene TRBV19; 11 positions agree with TRBD2. Trimming removed 3 bases from V and 1 base from J; junction bases left unmatched: 5. Germline CDR1 LNHDA, CDR2 SQIVND (reference sequence). This CDR3 contains 18 residues. The CDR3 DNA reads TGTGCCAGTAGTATTCCGGGACTAGCGGCTTCTGGGGCCAACGTCCTGACTTTC. Translated: CASSIPGLAASGANVLTF.

V is TRBV6-5 and J is TRBJ2-7; D perhaps matches TRBD1 (6 bases). V was pared by 5 bases and J by 4 bases, with 15 bases between. The CDR3 is made up of 14 amino acids. Germline CDR1 MNHEY, CDR2 SVGAGI. CDR3 sequence (DNA): TGTGCCAGCAGTCCGGCAGGGGTGAGGTACGAGCAGTACTTC. Amino acids: CASSPAGVRYEQYF.

The chain joins TRBV15 to TRBJ2-1; D could derive from TRBD1 or TRBD2 (5 bases each). The V gene lost 1 base and the J gene lost 4 bases, with 11 bases spanning the gap. The CDR3 loop spans 15 amino acids. CDR1 and CDR2 (germline): LNHNV, YYDKDF (reference sequence). The CDR3 sequence is CATSRGLGEYNEQFF. The CDR3 nucleotides are TGTGCCACCAGCAGAGGACTGGGGGAATACAATGAGCAGTTCTTC.

The V and J genes are TRBV9 and TRBJ1-2; 8 nucleotides match TRBD1. CDR3 length: 15 residues. The V and J ends lost 0 bases and 7 bases, in that order; junction bases with no gene match: 8. From germline, CDR1 is SGDLS and CDR2 YYNGEE. Written as DNA, the CDR3 is TGTGCCAGCAGCGTAGGGACAGGGAGGCTGGGTGGCTACACCTTC. This translates into CASSVGTGRLGGYTF.

The chain is built from TRBV28 and TRBJ1-2; 10 bases match TRBD1. The junction had 6 bases not matched to a gene; V was cut back by 6 bases and J by 5 bases. The CDR3 totals 14 residues. CDR1 is MDHEN, CDR2 SYDVKM, per germline. CDR3 sequence: CASRQTDRGYGYTF. In DNA form, the CDR3 reads TGTGCCAGCAGACAAACGGACAGGGGGTATGGCTACACCTTC.

The chain recombines TRBV6-5 with TRBJ2-5; the D is unclear. V lost 4 bases to trimming and J lost 4 bases, with 16 bases between them. This CDR3 comprises 15 residues. The germline CDR1 and CDR2 sequences are MNHEY and SVGAGI. The CDR3 protein is CASSSHGVKGETQYF. CDR3 DNA: TGTGCCAGCAGTTCTCACGGAGTCAAGGGAGAGACCCAGTACTTC.

Only one count was recorded for this clone. The chain combines TRBV12-3 or TRBV12-4 with TRBJ1-5, with a weak D call TRBD1 (6 bases). V was shortened by 5 bases and J by 7 bases, with 12 bases between the two germline ends. CDR3 size: 13 residues. In nucleotides, the CDR3 is TGTGCCAGCAGTGCCACAGGGAGGCAGCCCCAGCATTTT. Residues: CASSATGRQPQHF.

The chain carries TRBV4-3 and TRBJ2-1; unclear D gene. V lost 1 base to trimming and J lost 5 bases, with 6 bases between them. CDR3 size: 13 residues. Germline V gene sequence: CDR1 LGHNA, CDR2 YSLEER. The CDR3 is CASSQVPNNEQFF. The CDR3 bases are TGCGCCAGCAGCCAAGTGCCAAACAATGAGCAGTTCTTC.

The rearrangement uses TRBV19 and TRBJ1-1; D gene ambiguous. The CDR3 loop spans 15 amino acids. Germline CDR1 is LNHDA and CDR2 is SQIVND (reference sequence). Trimming shortened V by 0 bases and J by 1 base, and 9 bases separated the two germline ends. DNA of the CDR3: TGTGCCAGTAGTATAGACAGTATAACGAACACTGAAGCTTTCTTT. The encoded protein is CASSIDSITNTEAFF.

The rearrangement uses TRBV4-2 and TRBJ1-5; D not certain. The CDR3 length is 15 residues. V was trimmed by 4 bases and J by 8 bases, leaving 18 bases between them. CDR1 LGHNA and CDR2 YNFKEQ come from the germline V gene. CDR3 protein: CASSPSDGAYEPQHF. DNA of the CDR3: TGTGCCAGCAGCCCCTCGGACGGCGCCTACGAGCCCCAGCATTTT.

This sequence joins TRBV18 and TRBJ2-7; no firm D call. The CDR3 has 16 residues. Germline CDR1 KGHSH, CDR2 LQKENI. Trimming left V 2 bases short and J 6 bases short, with 20 bases between. In DNA form, the CDR3 reads TGTGCCAGCTCACCATTTGCGGCCGGGTTAGTCGGCGAGCAGTACTTC. Protein product: CASSPFAAGLVGEQYF.

The J gene is TRBJ1-5, the V gene TRBV27; unclear D gene. V gave up 6 bases and J gave up 2 bases, with 11 bases separating them. Germline V gene sequence: CDR1 MNHEY, CDR2 SMNVEV (reference sequence). The CDR3 is 14 residues long. CDR3: CASRFGSGNQPQHF. In DNA form, the CDR3 reads TGTGCCAGCAGGTTTGGGTCGGGCAATCAGCCCCAGCATTTT.

The rearrangement links TRBV28 to TRBJ1-4; D is perhaps TRBD1 (6 bases). V lost 7 bases, J lost 6 bases, and 12 bases lay in between. The CDR3 sequence is 13 residues long. Germline V gene sequence: CDR1 MDHEN, CDR2 SYDVKM. CDR3 coding DNA: TGTGCCAGCAAAGTGACAGGCGATGAAAAACTGTTTTTT. Translated, it gives CASKVTGDEKLFF.

The gene calls are TRBV28 and TRBJ1-5; D unclear. V shed 5 bases and J shed 6 bases, with 17 bases lying between them. CDR1 is MDHEN, CDR2 SYDVKM, per germline. The CDR3 runs to 15 residues. CDR3 nucleotides: TGTGCCAGCAGTCCGGTAGGTAAGGGCGGTCAGCCCCAGCATTTT. It codes for CASSPVGKGGQPQHF.

The chain carries TRBV7-6 and TRBJ2-3, with 13 nucleotides matching TRBD2. Germline V gene sequence: CDR1 SGHVS, CDR2 FNYEAQ. The CDR3 totals 17 residues. V dropped 0 bases and J dropped 5; count of bases not matched to a gene: 5. In nucleotides, the CDR3 is TGTGCCAGCAGCTTAGCGGTACTAGCGGGAGGGGGAGATACGCAGTATTTT. Encoded protein: CASSLAVLAGGGDTQYF.

The chain has TRBV4-3 and TRBJ2-7; D may be TRBD2 (5 bases). Germline V gene data show CDR1 as LGHNA and CDR2 as YSLEER. The length of the CDR3 is 15 residues. With 0 bases removed from V and 2 bases from J, the gap between germline ends came to 11 bases. The CDR3 DNA reads as TGCGCCAGCAGCCAAGAGGTAGCGTTGACCTACGAGCAGTACTTC. Its protein product is CASSQEVALTYEQYF.

The rearrangement links TRBV19 to TRBJ1-2; D is possibly TRBD1 (5 bases). The CDR3 is made up of 15 amino acids. V was shortened by 5 bases and J by 5 bases, with 18 bases between the two germline ends. The germline V gene encodes CDR1 LNHDA and CDR2 SQIVND (reference sequence). Here the CDR3 DNA reads TGTGCCAGTAGTCCACACCGGGACGGGAAGTATGGCTACACCTTC. Protein sequence: CASSPHRDGKYGYTF.

The chain recombines TRBV7-2 with TRBJ2-2; D gene uncertain. CDR3 size: 14 residues. Trimming took off 3 bases at V and 3 bases at J, with 8 bases between the two ends. Looked up from germline, CDR1 is SGHTA and CDR2 is FQGNSA. The CDR3 sequence: CASSFSQYTGELFF. The DNA for the CDR3 is TGTGCCAGCAGCTTTTCACAGTACACCGGGGAGCTGTTTTTT.